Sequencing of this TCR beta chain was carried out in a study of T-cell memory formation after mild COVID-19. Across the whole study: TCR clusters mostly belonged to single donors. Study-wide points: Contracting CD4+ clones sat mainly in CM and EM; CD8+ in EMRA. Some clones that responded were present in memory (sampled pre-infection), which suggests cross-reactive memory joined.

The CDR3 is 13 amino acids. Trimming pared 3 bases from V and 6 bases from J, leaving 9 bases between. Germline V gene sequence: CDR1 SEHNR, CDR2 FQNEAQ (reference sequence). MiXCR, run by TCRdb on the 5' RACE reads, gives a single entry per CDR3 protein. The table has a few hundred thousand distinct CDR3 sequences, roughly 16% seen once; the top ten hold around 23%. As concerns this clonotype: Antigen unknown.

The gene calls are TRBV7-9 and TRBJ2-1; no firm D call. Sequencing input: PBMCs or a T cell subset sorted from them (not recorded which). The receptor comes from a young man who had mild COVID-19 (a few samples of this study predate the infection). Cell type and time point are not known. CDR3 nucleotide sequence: TGTGCCAGCAGCTTTTTTGCCCTCAATGAGCAGTTCTTC. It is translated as CASSFFALNEQFF.